This TCR beta chain was captured in a study of vaccination effects on CD4 cells after COVID-19. About this clone: Its antigen is as yet unknown.

The repertoire was sequenced with immunoSEQ multiplex PCR; TCRdb's copy has only in-frame clones and lacks some. Of roughly 45,000 clones detected, roughly four fifths appear once; the ten largest clones hold roughly 27%. CDR3 length: 18 amino acids. After removal of 3 bases from V and 6 bases from J, the junction contained 17 bases not matched to a gene. Germline CDR1 is SGDLS and CDR2 is YYNGEE. Antigen-specific CD4+ T cell clonotypes were called by their expansion after viral peptide-pool culture in ViraFEST. Scientists isolated CD4+ T cells after a roughly 10-day culture period ended. Confirmation by PCR established that the person had SARS-CoV-2 infection between March and December 2020. Every well got around 1.9 million PBMC, which were grown with around 11 IU/ml IL-2 and around 10 ug/ml peptides.

Sequenced material: CD4+ T cells from PBMCs cultured with a peptide pool, taken before COVID-19 vaccination. The chain uses TRBV9 and TRBJ2-1; 8 nucleotides agree with TRBD2. This receptor was identified in a human donor who had a prior SARS-CoV-2 infection. CDR3 DNA: TGTGCCAGCAGCGCCAATAGCTTGGGACTAGTGAAGGGCAATGAGCAGTTCTTC. Protein sequence: CASSANSLGLVKGNEQFF. The full variable domain, with the rest looked up from reference TRBV9 and TRBJ2-1, is DSGVTQTPKHLITATGQRVTLRCSPRSGDLSVYWYQQSLDQGLQFLIQYYNGEERAKGNILERFSAQQFPDLHSELNLSSLELGDSALYFCASSANSLGLVKGNEQFFGPGTRLTVL.